What follows are 26 T cell receptor beta chains derived from one specimen sequenced in a study of identical twins. Using its own MiXCR run on the 5' RACE reads, TCRdb lists one record per CDR3 protein. The table has 750,000 to 950,000 distinct CDR3 sequences, approximately 13% seen once; the top ten hold around 1.5%. These data are also associated with another study on yellow fever vaccine responses in identical twins.

Sequencing input: PBMCs. The receptor source for this set is a woman younger than 30 in good health.

The chain is built from TRBV5-1 and TRBJ2-1, with a tentative D call TRBD1 (5 bases). V lost 4 bases to trimming and J lost 9 bases, with 14 bases between them. Germline V gives CDR1 SGHRS, CDR2 YFSETQ. This CDR3 has 13 residues. DNA of the CDR3: TGCGCCAGCAGCCCCCCCAGGGAAGGTGAGCAGTTCTTC. Protein: CASSPPREGEQFF. The entire variable domain, with the rest obtained from reference TRBV5-1 and TRBJ2-1, is as follows: KAGVTQTPRYLIKTRGQQVTLSCSPISGHRSVSWYQQTPGQGLQFLFEYFSETQRNKGNFPGRFSGRQFSNSRSEMNVSTLELGDSALYLCASSPPREGEQFFGPGTRLTVL.

The table lists this clonotype with a few counts. The V and J genes are TRBV5-1 and TRBJ2-5; D remains ambiguous. Germline CDR1 is SGHRS and CDR2 is YFSETQ. The V gene lost 2 bases and the J gene lost 1 base, with 9 bases spanning the gap. The CDR3 spans 14 residues. In DNA form, the CDR3 reads TGCGCCAGCAGCTTCGACCGGCCCCAAGAGACCCAGTACTTC. Its translation: CASSFDRPQETQYF.

This clonotype was picked up a small number of times. The chain uses TRBV18 and TRBJ1-2; D is unresolved. This CDR3 has 12 residues. CDR1 is KGHSH and CDR2 is LQKENI in the germline V gene. V dropped 5 bases and J dropped 5 bases, with 9 bases sitting between them. The CDR3 DNA reads as TGTGCCAGCTCAAATGACCTGTATGGCTACACCTTC. Translation gives CASSNDLYGYTF.

This chain joins TRBV25-1 and TRBJ2-1; possibly TRBD2 for D (6 bases). The CDR3 contains 17 residues. Germline V gene data show CDR1 as MGHDK and CDR2 as SYGVNS. The V end was cut by 1 base, the J end by 5 bases, with 18 bases between. This CDR3 reads CASSESGDTLGDNEQFF. The CDR3 nucleotides are TGTGCCAGCAGTGAATCGGGAGACACCCTTGGAGACAATGAGCAGTTCTTC.

The chain recombines TRBV5-1 with TRBJ2-1; 8 positions match TRBD2. The trim removed 4 bases at V and 4 bases at J, leaving 7 bases unmatched. Germline lookup yields CDR1 SGHRS and CDR2 YFSETQ. CDR3 length: 15 amino acids. The CDR3 sequence is CASSRAAGGYNEQFF. CDR3 nucleotides: TGCGCCAGCAGCCGTGCCGCGGGGGGTTACAATGAGCAGTTCTTC.

This clonotype was detected a few times. The chain recombines TRBV3-1 with TRBJ2-7; a possible D gene is TRBD1 (5 bases). Germline CDR1 LGHDT, CDR2 YNNKEL (reference sequence). Trimming removed 1 base from V and 4 bases from J, with 11 bases in between. The CDR3 extends over 14 amino acids. The CDR3 loop reads CASSQVLTDYEQYF. CDR3 DNA sequence: TGTGCCAGCAGCCAAGTTCTGACAGATTACGAGCAGTACTTC.

The rearrangement links TRBV27 to TRBJ2-7, with 12 bases identical to TRBD2. Germline loops: CDR1 MNHEY, CDR2 SMNVEV (reference sequence). Losses at the gene ends were 6 bases for V and 0 bases for J; bases not matched to a gene: 6. This CDR3 has 16 amino acids. CDR3 sequence: CASRSASGRGSYEQYF. CDR3 DNA: TGTGCCAGCAGGTCCGCTAGCGGGAGGGGCTCCTACGAGCAGTACTTC.

This clonotype was found a few times. This chain connects TRBV10-3 to TRBJ1-5; D is unresolved. This CDR3 is 12 amino acids long. Germline lookup yields CDR1 ENHRY and CDR2 SYGVKD. V shed 4 bases and J shed 3 bases, with 4 bases lying between them. CDR3 bases: TGTGCCATCAGTGGGAACAATCAGCCCCAGCATTTT. Amino acids: CAISGNNQPQHF.

The count of this clonotype is one. The CDR3 DNA is TGCGCCAGCAGCCAAGATAACACTGAAGCTTTCTTT. It specifies CASSQDNTEAFF. The chain combines TRBV4-1 with TRBJ1-1, with unresolved D. This CDR3 is built from 12 residues. V was trimmed by 0 bases and J by 2 bases, leaving 1 base between them. The germline V gene has CDR1 MGHRA and CDR2 YSYEKL.

This clonotype was counted many times. The rearrangement joins TRBV24-1 to TRBJ2-6; D not resolved. V was cut by 9 bases and J by 1 base, with 0 bases left in between. Germline V CDR1 and CDR2: KGHDR, SFDVKD. The CDR3 totals 11 residues. The CDR3 coding sequence is TGTGCCACCTCTGGGGCCAACGTCCTGACTTTC. It specifies CATSGANVLTF.

This clonotype has more than one count but fewer than ten. The V call is TRBV5-1, the J call TRBJ2-3, with TRBD1 as a possible D gene (5 bases). The CDR3 loop spans 14 amino acids. Trimming removed 0 bases from V and 4 bases from J, with 9 bases in between. Germline CDR1 and CDR2: SGHRS and YFSETQ. CDR3 bases: TGCGCCAGCAGCTTGGAACAGGAATCAGATACGCAGTATTTT. Translated: CASSLEQESDTQYF.

V and J are TRBV6-1 and TRBJ1-5, with D unresolved. Germline V CDR1 and CDR2: MNHNS, SASEGT. Trimming pared 5 bases from V and 4 bases from J, leaving 15 bases between. The CDR3 covers 15 residues. The CDR3 here is CASSPEAPINQPQHF. In DNA form, the CDR3 reads TGTGCCAGCAGTCCCGAAGCCCCCATAAATCAGCCCCAGCATTTT.

This chain connects TRBV6-5 to TRBJ2-5; the D gene is possibly TRBD1 (6 bases). Germline V gives CDR1 MNHEY, CDR2 SVGAGI. With 4 bases removed from V and 4 bases from J, the gap between germline ends came to 22 bases. The CDR3 runs to 17 residues. Written as DNA, the CDR3 is TGTGCCAGCAGTTTCTATCAGGGACATTTTACATCAGAGACCCAGTACTTC. Its translation is CASSFYQGHFTSETQYF.

V and J are TRBV29-1 and TRBJ2-7, with TRBD1 as a possible D gene (5 bases). V dropped 1 base and J dropped 4 bases, with 11 bases sitting between them. CDR1 and CDR2 (germline): SQVTM, ANQGSEA. The CDR3 runs to 13 residues. This CDR3 is CSVEASGQYEQYF. The CDR3 region has the DNA TGCAGCGTTGAAGCCTCCGGACAATACGAGCAGTACTTC.

CDR3 sequence reads: CASSLRRPGQGAGEQFF. CDR3 sequence (DNA): TGTGCCAGCAGCTTACGTCGACCGGGACAGGGGGCTGGTGAGCAGTTCTTC. This chain connects TRBV7-9 to TRBJ2-1; 12 nucleotides line up with TRBD1. The CDR3 spans 17 residues. The germline V gene encodes CDR1 SEHNR and CDR2 FQNEAQ (reference sequence). V trimming: 2 bases; J trimming: 9 bases; junction bases outside the gene matches: 11.

The genes are TRBV7-7 and TRBJ2-5; a weak D match, TRBD2 (6 bases). The CDR3 extends over 15 amino acids. From germline, CDR1 is SSHAT and CDR2 FNYEAQ (reference sequence). Trimming took off 1 base at V and 1 base at J, with 10 bases between the two ends. The CDR3, as DNA: TGTGCCAGCAGCTTAGGAGGCGGGGCCCAAGAGACCCAGTACTTC. This translates into CASSLGGGAQETQYF.

The chain links TRBV5-1 to TRBJ1-1; maybe TRBD1 (6 bases). CDR1 and CDR2 from the germline V gene are SGHRS and YFSETQ. The CDR3 is made up of 15 amino acids. With 0 bases removed from V and 4 bases from J, the gap between germline ends came to 13 bases. Here the CDR3 DNA reads TGCGCCAGCAGCTTGGCAGGGGCCCTTGGCACTGAAGCTTTCTTT. This translates into CASSLAGALGTEAFF.

This clonotype was seen only a few times. V usage is TRBV29-1 and J usage is TRBJ1-1; D possibly corresponds to TRBD1 (6 bases). Germline values: CDR1 SQVTM, CDR2 ANQGSEA. Trimming took off 3 bases at V and 5 bases at J, with 13 bases between the two ends. The CDR3 totals 13 residues. DNA of the CDR3: TGCAGCGTTGAGGGTGGGGGGCGAACTGAAGCTTTCTTT. Translation: CSVEGGGRTEAFF.

V is TRBV5-1 and J is TRBJ2-1, with 12 bases identical to TRBD1. Germline V CDR1 and CDR2: SGHRS, YFSETQ. There are 15 residues in the CDR3. The trim removed 4 bases at V and 7 bases at J, leaving 6 bases unmatched. CDR3 residues: CASSTGTGGENEQFF. The CDR3, as DNA: TGCGCCAGCAGCACCGGGACAGGGGGCGAGAATGAGCAGTTCTTC. Based on the CDR3 plus reference TRBV5-1 and TRBJ2-1, the full variable domain is KAGVTQTPRYLIKTRGQQVTLSCSPISGHRSVSWYQQTPGQGLQFLFEYFSETQRNKGNFPGRFSGRQFSNSRSEMNVSTLELGDSALYLCASSTGTGGENEQFFGPGTRLTVL.

This clonotype has more than one count but fewer than ten. The chain carries TRBV7-9 and TRBJ2-1; no firm D call. Germline V gene data show CDR1 as SEHNR and CDR2 as FQNEAQ (reference sequence). Trimming removed 3 bases at V and 9 bases at J, with 15 bases between. This CDR3 comprises 14 residues. Here the CDR3 reads CASSFLAPGGEQFF. The DNA for the CDR3 is TGTGCCAGCAGCTTCTTGGCCCCAGGTGGTGAGCAGTTCTTC. Drawing the rest from reference TRBV7-9 and TRBJ2-1, the complete variable domain is DTGVSQNPRHKITKRGQNVTFRCDPISEHNRLYWYRQTLGQGPEFLTYFQNEAQLEKSRLLSDRFSAERPKGSFSTLEIQRTEQGDSAMYLCASSFLAPGGEQFFGPGTRLTVL.

This sequence joins TRBV7-3 and TRBJ2-2, with TRBD2 as a possible D gene (5 bases). With 6 bases removed from V and 2 bases from J, the gap between germline ends came to 7 bases. From germline, CDR1 is SGHTA and CDR2 FQGTGA. There are 13 residues in the CDR3. DNA for the CDR3: TGTGCCAGCAGGGAGGTTAACACCGGGGAGCTGTTTTTT. Translating it yields CASREVNTGELFF.

This chain links TRBV20-1 with TRBJ2-3; 10 bases align to TRBD2. J gave up 5 bases and V 0 bases, and 17 bases lay outside the gene matches. Germline CDR1 DFQATT, CDR2 SNEGSKA (reference sequence). The CDR3 length is 19 residues. The CDR3 DNA reads as TGCAGTGCTAGAGATCGGACTAGACCTAGCGGGAGTACGGTAGATACGCAGTATTTT. Protein: CSARDRTRPSGSTVDTQYF.

This chain connects TRBV18 to TRBJ2-7; maybe TRBD1 (5 bases). Trimming left V 3 bases short and J 6 bases short, with 21 bases between. The germline V gene encodes CDR1 KGHSH and CDR2 LQKENI. The CDR3 spans 16 residues. The CDR3 nucleotides are TGTGCCAGCTCACCCACTGGCAGGGTTTCGCGGTTCGAGCAGTACGTC. Encoded protein: CASSPTGRVSRFEQYV.

The genes are TRBV10-3 and TRBJ2-7, with TRBD1 identical over 9 bases. Germline loops: CDR1 ENHRY, CDR2 SYGVKD. Trimming cost V 7 bases and J 2 bases; bases outside gene matches: 6. The CDR3 covers 14 residues. In DNA form, the CDR3 reads TGTGCCATCAACAGACAGGGGGAAGCCTACGAGCAGTACTTC. It yields the protein CAINRQGEAYEQYF.

The chain carries TRBV6-2 or TRBV6-3 and TRBJ2-1; 7 nucleotides align to TRBD2. The CDR3 loop spans 16 amino acids. V gave up 1 base and J gave up 0 bases; unmatched junction bases: 3. Germline values: CDR1 MNHEY, CDR2 SVGEGT. As DNA, the CDR3 is TGTGCCAGCAGTTACTACGGGGGGAGCTCCTACAATGAGCAGTTCTTC. It encodes CASSYYGGSSYNEQFF.

The V and J genes are TRBV6-1 and TRBJ2-7; 8 nucleotides agree with TRBD1. The germline V gene encodes CDR1 MNHNS and CDR2 SASEGT. The J segment lost 1 base and the V segment lost 3 bases, leaving 2 bases of the junction unmatched. CDR3 length equals 14 residues. Here the CDR3 DNA reads TGTGCCAGCAGTGAGCAGGGGGCGTCCTACGAGCAGTACGTC. This encodes CASSEQGASYEQYV.